This record covers a single TCR beta chain. As yet, its antigen is unknown. These data come from a study of regulatory T cells in long-lasting Graves disease. Study summary: Persistent Graves' disease denoted over 5 years of antithyroid drugs plus positive TSH receptor antibodies. Findings and caveats of the study: Lower TCR diversity characterized persistent Graves' patients relative to newly diagnosed patients. The analysis examined peripheral blood only and excluded thyroid tissue. When disease was persistent, TRBV28, TRBJ1-2 and TRBJ2-5 were the favored segments.

CDR3 length: 15 amino acids. Germline lookup yields CDR1 SEHNR and CDR2 FQNEAQ (reference sequence). The V and J ends lost 4 bases and 2 bases respectively, with 14 bases between them. Library construction for TCR beta used iRepertoire HTBI primers and Arm-PCR of CDR3 regions. One entry per CDR3 protein results from TCRdb running MiXCR on the multiplex PCR reads. The table shows 500,000 to 700,000 distinct CDR3 sequences, with around 30% occurring only once. Time point here: persistent/refractory GD, antithyroid drugs over 5 years with positive TRAb. The authors made the TCR library using RNA they extracted from PBMCs.

This specimen was peripheral blood mononuclear cells (PBMCs), taken when the disease was refractory, from a patient treated with antithyroid drugs. The receptor was derived from a female donor with Graves disease. This chain joins TRBV7-9 and TRBJ1-2; no definite D call. The CDR3 DNA reads as TGTGCCAGCAGCTCCACCCGTCGGCAGAACTATGGCTACACCTTC. Residues: CASSSTRRQNYGYTF.